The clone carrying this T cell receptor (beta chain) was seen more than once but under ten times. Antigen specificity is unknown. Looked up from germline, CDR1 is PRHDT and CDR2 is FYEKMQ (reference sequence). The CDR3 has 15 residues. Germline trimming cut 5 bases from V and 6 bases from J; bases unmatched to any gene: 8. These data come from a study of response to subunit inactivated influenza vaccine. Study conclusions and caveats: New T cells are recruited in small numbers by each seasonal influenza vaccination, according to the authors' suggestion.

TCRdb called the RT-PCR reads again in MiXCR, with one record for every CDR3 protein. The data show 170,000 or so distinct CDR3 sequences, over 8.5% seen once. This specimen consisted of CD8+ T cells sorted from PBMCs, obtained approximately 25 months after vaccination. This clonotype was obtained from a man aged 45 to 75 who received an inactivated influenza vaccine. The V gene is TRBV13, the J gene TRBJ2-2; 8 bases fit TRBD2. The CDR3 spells CASSPAGEAPGELFF. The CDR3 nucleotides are TGTGCCAGCAGCCCAGCGGGGGAGGCTCCCGGGGAGCTGTTTTTT.